This record covers a single T cell receptor (beta chain). The repertoire was sequenced with immunoSEQ multiplex PCR; TCRdb's copy has only in-frame clones and lacks some. The profile covers 95,000 to 110,000 clones, with 84% appearing a single time and about 2.6% taken by the ten largest. These data come from a study of T cell clones after liver transplantation. At the level of the study: Without induction therapy, subjects received standard immunosuppression until 12-24 months post-transplant.

This CDR3 comprises 15 residues. Germline V gene sequence: CDR1 MNHNS, CDR2 SASEGT. Unmatched junction bases numbered 8, after V lost 6 bases and J lost 0 bases. The receptor's source is a human patient who received a liver transplant. The T cells may come from the graft donor. Material: CD4+ T cells from blood, obtained around 50 months after liver transplant. The rearrangement uses TRBV6-1 and TRBJ2-7; 7 bases map to TRBD1. The CDR3 DNA reads as TGTGCCAGCAGACCGACAGGGCTAAGCTCCTACGAGCAGTACTTC. It is translated as CASRPTGLSSYEQYF.